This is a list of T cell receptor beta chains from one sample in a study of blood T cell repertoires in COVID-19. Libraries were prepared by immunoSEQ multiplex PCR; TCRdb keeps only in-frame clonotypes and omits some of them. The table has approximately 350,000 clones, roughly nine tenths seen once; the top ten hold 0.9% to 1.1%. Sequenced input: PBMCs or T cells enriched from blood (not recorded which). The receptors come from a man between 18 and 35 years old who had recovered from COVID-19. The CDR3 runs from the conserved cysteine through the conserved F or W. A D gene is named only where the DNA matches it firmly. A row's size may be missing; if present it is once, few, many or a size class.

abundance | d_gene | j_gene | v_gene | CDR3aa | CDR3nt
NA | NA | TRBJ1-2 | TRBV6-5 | CASSYDGGYGYTF | TGTGCCAGCAGTTACGACGGGGGGTATGGCTACACCTTC
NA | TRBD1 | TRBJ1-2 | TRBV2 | CESGGTGDGYTF | TGTGAAAGCGGCGGGACAGGGGATGGCTACACCTTC
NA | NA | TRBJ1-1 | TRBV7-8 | CASSLDMNTEAFF | TGTGCCAGCAGCTTAGACATGAACACTGAAGCTTTCTTT
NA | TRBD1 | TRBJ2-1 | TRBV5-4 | CASNTGTGNYNEQFF | TGTGCCAGCAACACCGGGACAGGTAACTACAATGAGCAGTTCTTC
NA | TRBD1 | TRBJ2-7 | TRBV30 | CAWDEGQNYEQYF | TGTGCCTGGGACGAGGGACAGAATTACGAGCAGTACTTC
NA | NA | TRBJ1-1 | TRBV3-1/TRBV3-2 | CASSQEGGSSAFF | TGTGCCAGCAGCCAAGAAGGGGGATCTTCTGCTTTCTTT
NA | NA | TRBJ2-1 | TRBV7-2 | CASSLVGSNNEQFF | TGTGCCAGCAGCTTAGTCGGTTCGAACAATGAGCAGTTCTTC
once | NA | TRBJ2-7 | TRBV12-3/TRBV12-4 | CASSHRTPYEQYF | TGTGCCAGCAGCCACAGGACCCCCTACGAGCAGTACTTC
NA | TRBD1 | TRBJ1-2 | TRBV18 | CASSPTGTGDGYGYTF | TGTGCCAGCTCACCTACCGGGACAGGGGATGGATATGGCTACACCTTC
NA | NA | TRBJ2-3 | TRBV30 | CAGAQDSSTDTQYF | TGTGCCGGTGCACAGGATTCTAGCACAGATACGCAGTATTTT
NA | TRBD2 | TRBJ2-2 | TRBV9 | CASSAGTTNTGELFF | TGTGCCAGCAGTGCCGGGACTACGAACACCGGGGAGCTGTTTTTT
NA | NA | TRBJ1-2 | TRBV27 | CASSSGQTHGYTF | TGTGCCAGCAGTTCCGGACAGACCCATGGCTACACCTTC
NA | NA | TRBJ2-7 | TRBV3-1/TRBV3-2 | CASSQVLAGEQYF | TGTGCCAGCAGCCAAGTTTTAGCTGGCGAGCAGTACTTC
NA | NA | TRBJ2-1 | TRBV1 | CTSSQVWAGGRNEQFF | TGCACCAGCAGCCAAGTGTGGGCGGGGGGGCGGAATGAGCAGTTCTTC
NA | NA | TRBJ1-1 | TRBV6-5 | CASSQDSSRTTEAFF | TGTGCCAGCAGTCAGGACAGTTCGAGGACCACTGAAGCTTTCTTT
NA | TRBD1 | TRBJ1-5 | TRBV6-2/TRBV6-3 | CASSYRDRVFTNQPQHF | TGTGCCAGCAGTTACCGGGACAGGGTTTTTACTAATCAGCCCCAGCATTTT
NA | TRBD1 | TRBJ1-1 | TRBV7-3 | CASSSGTAGAEAFF | TGTGCCAGCAGCTCGGGGACAGCGGGGGCTGAAGCTTTCTTT
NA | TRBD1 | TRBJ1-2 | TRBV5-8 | CASSLGGGGGYGYTF | TGTGCCAGCAGCTTGGGTGGAGGGGGCGGCTATGGCTACACCTTC
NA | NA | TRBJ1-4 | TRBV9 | CASSLTGQHNEKLFF | TGTGCCAGCAGCTTGACCGGACAGCATAATGAAAAACTGTTTTTT
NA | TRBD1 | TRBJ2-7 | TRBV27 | CASSHTGTGGASYEQYF | TGTGCCAGCAGCCACACAGGGACAGGGGGCGCCTCCTACGAGCAGTACTTC
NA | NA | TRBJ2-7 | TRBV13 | CASSLQDSYEQYF | TGTGCCAGCAGCTTGCAGGATTCCTACGAGCAGTACTTC
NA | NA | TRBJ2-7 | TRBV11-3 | CASSSGSGVAYEQYF | TGTGCCAGCAGCTCGGGGTCGGGGGTCGCCTACGAGCAGTACTTC
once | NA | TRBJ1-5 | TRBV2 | CASNLLVGNQPQHF | TGTGCCAGCAACCTACTGGTTGGCAATCAGCCCCAGCATTTT
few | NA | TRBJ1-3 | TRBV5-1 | CASSLAGGGGNTIYF | TGCGCCAGCAGCTTGGCCGGGGGAGGCGGAAACACCATATATTTT
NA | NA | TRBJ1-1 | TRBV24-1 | CATSDSNTAEAFF | TGTGCCACCAGTGATAGTAACACAGCAGAAGCTTTCTTT
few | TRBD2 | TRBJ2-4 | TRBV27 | CASSSTTRGVAKNIQYF | TGTGCCAGCAGTTCCACCACTCGGGGGGTAGCCAAAAACATTCAGTACTTC
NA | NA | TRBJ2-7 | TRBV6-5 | CASSYSSGISYEQYF | TGTGCCAGCAGTTACTCTTCGGGTATCTCCTACGAGCAGTACTTC
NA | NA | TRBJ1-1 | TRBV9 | CASSATGTTEAFF | TGTGCCAGCAGCGCTACAGGGACCACTGAAGCTTTCTTT
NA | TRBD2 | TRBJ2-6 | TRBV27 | CASSLTSGSSGANVLTF | TGTGCCAGCAGTTTGACTAGCGGGTCGTCTGGGGCCAACGTCCTGACTTTC
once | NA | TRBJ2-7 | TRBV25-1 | CASSESDTSYEQYF | TGTGCCAGCAGTGAATCCGACACATCCTACGAGCAGTACTTC
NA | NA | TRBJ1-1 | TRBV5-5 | CASSLWGGNTEAFF | TGTGCCAGCAGCTTGTGGGGGGGAAACACTGAAGCTTTCTTT
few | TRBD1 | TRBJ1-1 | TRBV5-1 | CASSTGQENTEAFF | TGCGCCAGCAGCACGGGACAGGAGAACACTGAAGCTTTCTTT
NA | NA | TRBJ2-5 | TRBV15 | CATSRERWGPETQYF | TGTGCCACCAGCAGAGAACGATGGGGGCCAGAGACCCAGTACTTC
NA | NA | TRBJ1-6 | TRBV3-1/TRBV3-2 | CASSPRAYNSPLHF | TGTGCCAGCAGCCCCCGGGCCTATAATTCACCCCTCCACTTT
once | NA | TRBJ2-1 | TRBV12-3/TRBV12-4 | CASTLGGLNEQFF | TGTGCCAGCACCCTAGGGGGTCTCAATGAGCAGTTCTTC
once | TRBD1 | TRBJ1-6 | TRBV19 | CASSPEQGRNSPLHF | TGTGCCAGTAGTCCCGAACAGGGGCGGAATTCACCCCTCCACTTT
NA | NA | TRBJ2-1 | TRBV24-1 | CATSDSTSGEQFF | TGTGCCACCAGTGACTCTACTAGTGGTGAGCAGTTCTTC
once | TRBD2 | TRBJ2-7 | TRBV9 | CASSEGGGSYEQYF | TGTGCCAGCAGCGAGGGCGGGGGGTCCTACGAGCAGTACTTC
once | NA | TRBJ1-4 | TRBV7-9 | CASSPGHGAITNEKLFF | TGTGCCAGCAGCCCGGGACACGGCGCGATCACTAATGAAAAACTGTTTTTT
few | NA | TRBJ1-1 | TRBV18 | CASSPPNPGVASTEAFF | TGTGCCAGCTCACCACCGAATCCCGGGGTCGCAAGCACTGAAGCTTTCTTT
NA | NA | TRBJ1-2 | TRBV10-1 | CASSGPGGGYTF | TGCGCCAGCAGTGGGCCCGGCGGTGGCTACACCTTC
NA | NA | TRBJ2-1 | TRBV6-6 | CASDSTGVLGEQFF | TGTGCCAGCGATTCAACAGGTGTGCTGGGGGAGCAGTTCTTC
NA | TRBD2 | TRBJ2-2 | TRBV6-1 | CASSVPGLATNTGELFF | TGTGCCAGCAGTGTCCCGGGACTAGCGACGAACACCGGGGAGCTGTTTTTT
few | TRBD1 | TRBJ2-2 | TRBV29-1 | CSVELDRGTVGELFF | TGCAGCGTTGAACTGGACAGGGGGACGGTCGGGGAGCTGTTTTTT
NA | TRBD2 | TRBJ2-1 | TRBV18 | CASSPGGLANEQFF | TGTGCCAGCTCACCGGGTGGACTAGCAAATGAGCAGTTCTTC
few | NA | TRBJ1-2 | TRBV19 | CASSYPDSYGYTF | TGTGCCAGTAGTTACCCAGATTCTTATGGCTACACCTTC
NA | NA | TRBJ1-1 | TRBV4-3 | CASSQDWYQIMNTEAFF | TGCGCCAGCAGCCAAGATTGGTACCAGATCATGAACACTGAAGCTTTCTTT
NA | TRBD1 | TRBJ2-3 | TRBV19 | CASTLDRSTDTQYF | TGTGCCAGTACCCTGGACAGGAGCACAGATACGCAGTATTTT
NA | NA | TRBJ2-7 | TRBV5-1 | CASRDGPLASGQYF | TGCGCCAGCAGAGACGGGCCTTTAGCGTCGGGGCAGTACTTC
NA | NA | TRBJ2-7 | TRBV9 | CASSVEGQGYEQYF | TGTGCCAGCAGCGTAGAAGGTCAGGGCTACGAGCAGTACTTC
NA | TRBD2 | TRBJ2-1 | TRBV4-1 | CASSQDLWREVHNEQFF | TGCGCCAGCAGCCAAGATCTCTGGCGGGAGGTACACAATGAGCAGTTCTTC
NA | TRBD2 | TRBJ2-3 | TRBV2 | CASRSSGGDTTITDTQYF | TGTGCCAGCAGAAGTAGCGGGGGCGATACCACAATCACAGATACGCAGTATTTT
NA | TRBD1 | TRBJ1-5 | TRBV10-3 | CAIGRQGANQPQHF | TGTGCCATCGGGAGACAGGGGGCCAATCAGCCCCAGCATTTT
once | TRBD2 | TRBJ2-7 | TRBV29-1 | CSVEEASGPSYEQYF | TGCAGCGTTGAAGAAGCTAGCGGCCCCTCCTACGAGCAGTACTTC
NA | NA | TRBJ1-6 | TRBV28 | CASSLDPRSPSPLHF | TGTGCCAGCAGTTTAGACCCTCGGAGCCCTTCACCCCTCCACTTT
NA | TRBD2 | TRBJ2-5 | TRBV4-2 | CASSQDPLAGSKETQYF | TGTGCCAGCAGCCAAGATCCCCTAGCGGGATCTAAAGAGACCCAGTACTTC
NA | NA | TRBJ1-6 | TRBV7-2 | CASSGQSSYNSPLHF | TGTGCCAGCAGCGGCCAAAGCTCCTATAATTCACCCCTCCACTTT